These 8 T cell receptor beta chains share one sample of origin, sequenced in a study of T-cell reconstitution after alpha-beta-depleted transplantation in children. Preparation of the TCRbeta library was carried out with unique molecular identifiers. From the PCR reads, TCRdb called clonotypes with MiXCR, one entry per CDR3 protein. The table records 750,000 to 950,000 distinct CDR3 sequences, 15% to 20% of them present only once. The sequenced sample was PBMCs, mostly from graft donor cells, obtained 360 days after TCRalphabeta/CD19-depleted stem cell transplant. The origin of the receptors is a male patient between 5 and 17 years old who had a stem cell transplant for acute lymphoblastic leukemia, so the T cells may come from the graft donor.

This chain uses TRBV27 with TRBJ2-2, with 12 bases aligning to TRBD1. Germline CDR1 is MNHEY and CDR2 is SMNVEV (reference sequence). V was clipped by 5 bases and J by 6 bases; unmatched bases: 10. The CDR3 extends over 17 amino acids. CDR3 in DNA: TGTGCCAGCAGTGAATTCGGGACAGGGGGCTCCTCCGGGGAGCTGTTTTTT. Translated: CASSEFGTGGSSGELFF.

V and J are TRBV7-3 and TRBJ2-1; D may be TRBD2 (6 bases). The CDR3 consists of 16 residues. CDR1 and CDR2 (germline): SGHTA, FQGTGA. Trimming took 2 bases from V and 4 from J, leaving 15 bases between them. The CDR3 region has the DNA TGTGCCAGCAGCTTAGGCTACGGGAGAAAATACAATGAGCAGTTCTTC. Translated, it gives CASSLGYGRKYNEQFF. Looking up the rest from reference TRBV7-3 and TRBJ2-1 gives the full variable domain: GAGVSQTPSNKVTEKGKYVELRCDPISGHTALYWYRQSLGQGPEFLIYFQGTGAADDSGLPNDRFFAVRPEGSVSTLKIQRTERGDSAVYLCASSLGYGRKYNEQFFGPGTRLTVL.

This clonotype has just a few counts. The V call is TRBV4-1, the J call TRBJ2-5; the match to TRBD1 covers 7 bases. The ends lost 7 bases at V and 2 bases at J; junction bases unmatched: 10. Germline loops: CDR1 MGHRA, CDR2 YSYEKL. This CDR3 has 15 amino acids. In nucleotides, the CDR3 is TGCGCCAGCACCCTTTCCGGCAGGGGGCAAGAGACCCAGTACTTC. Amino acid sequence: CASTLSGRGQETQYF.

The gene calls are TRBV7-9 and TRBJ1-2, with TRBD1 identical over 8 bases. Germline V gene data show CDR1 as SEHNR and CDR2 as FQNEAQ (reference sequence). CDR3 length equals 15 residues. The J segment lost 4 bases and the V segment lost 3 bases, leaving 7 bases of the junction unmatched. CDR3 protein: CASSFPGQESYGYTF. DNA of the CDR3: TGTGCCAGCAGCTTTCCGGGACAGGAGTCCTATGGCTACACCTTC.

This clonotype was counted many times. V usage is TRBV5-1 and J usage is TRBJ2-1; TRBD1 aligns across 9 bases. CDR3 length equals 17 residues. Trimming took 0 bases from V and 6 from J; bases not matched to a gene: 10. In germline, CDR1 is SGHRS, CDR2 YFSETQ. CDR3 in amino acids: CASSLAIRDRVFNEQFF. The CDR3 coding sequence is TGCGCCAGCAGCTTGGCGATCCGGGACAGGGTTTTCAATGAGCAGTTCTTC. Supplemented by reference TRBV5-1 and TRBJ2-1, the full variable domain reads KAGVTQTPRYLIKTRGQQVTLSCSPISGHRSVSWYQQTPGQGLQFLFEYFSETQRNKGNFPGRFSGRQFSNSRSEMNVSTLELGDSALYLCASSLAIRDRVFNEQFFGPGTRLTVL.

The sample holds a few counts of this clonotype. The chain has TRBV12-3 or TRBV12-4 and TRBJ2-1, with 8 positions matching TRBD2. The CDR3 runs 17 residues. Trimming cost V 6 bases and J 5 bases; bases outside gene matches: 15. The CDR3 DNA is TGTGCCAGCAGACCCAGTCGGGCGGGAGGAGGGAACAATGAGCAGTTCTTC. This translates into CASRPSRAGGGNNEQFF.

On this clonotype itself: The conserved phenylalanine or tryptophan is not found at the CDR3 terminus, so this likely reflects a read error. The DNA of the CDR3 is TGCGCCAGCAGCTCATCAGCGTTCTCTGGGGCCAACGTCCTGACTTAT. Its translation: CASSSSAFSGANVLTY. The rearrangement joins TRBV5-1 to TRBJ2-6; D gene ambiguous. V lost 3 bases and J lost 0, with 10 bases in between. The CDR3 consists of 16 residues. Germline V CDR1 and CDR2: SGHRS, YFSETQ.

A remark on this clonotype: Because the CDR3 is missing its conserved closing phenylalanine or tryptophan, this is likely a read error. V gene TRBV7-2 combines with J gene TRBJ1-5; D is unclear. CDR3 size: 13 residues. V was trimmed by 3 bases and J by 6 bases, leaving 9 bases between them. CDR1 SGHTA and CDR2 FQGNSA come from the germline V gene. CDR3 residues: CASSFNNRQPQHY. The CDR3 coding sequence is TGTGCCAGCAGCTTTAATAATCGTCAGCCCCAGCATTAT.